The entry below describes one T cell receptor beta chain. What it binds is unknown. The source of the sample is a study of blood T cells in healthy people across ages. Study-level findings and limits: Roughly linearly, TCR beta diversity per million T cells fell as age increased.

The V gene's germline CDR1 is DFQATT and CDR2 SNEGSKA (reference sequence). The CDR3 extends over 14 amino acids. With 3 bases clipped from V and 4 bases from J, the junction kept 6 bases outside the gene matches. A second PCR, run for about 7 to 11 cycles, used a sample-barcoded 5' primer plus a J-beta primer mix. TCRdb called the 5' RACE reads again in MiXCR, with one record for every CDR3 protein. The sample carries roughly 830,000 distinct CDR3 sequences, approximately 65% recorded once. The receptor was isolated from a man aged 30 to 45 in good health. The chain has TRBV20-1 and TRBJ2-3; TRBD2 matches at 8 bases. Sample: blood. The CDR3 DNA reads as TGCAGTGCTAGGAGACTAGCGAGGGCAGATACGCAGTATTTT. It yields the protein CSARRLARADTQYF.